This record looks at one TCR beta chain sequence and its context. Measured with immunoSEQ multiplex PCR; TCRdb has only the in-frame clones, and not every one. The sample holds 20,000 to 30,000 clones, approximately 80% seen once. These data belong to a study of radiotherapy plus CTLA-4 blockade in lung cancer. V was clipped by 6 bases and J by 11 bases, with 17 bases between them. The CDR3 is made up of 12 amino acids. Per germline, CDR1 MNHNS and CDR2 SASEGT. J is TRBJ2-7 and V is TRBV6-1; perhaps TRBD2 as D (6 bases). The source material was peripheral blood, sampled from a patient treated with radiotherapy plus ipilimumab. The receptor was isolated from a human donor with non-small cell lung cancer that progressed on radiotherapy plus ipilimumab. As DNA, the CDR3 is TGTGCCAGCAGCCCGGTTGCGGGGCTCGAGTACTTC. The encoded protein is CASSPVAGLEYF.